Below are 14 T cell receptor beta chains sequenced from a single sample in a study of blood T cell repertoires in COVID-19. Sequencing used immunoSEQ multiplex PCR; TCRdb keeps in-frame clones, though not all of them. The table records 60,000 or so clones, about 75% of them present only once. Sample: PBMCs or T cells enriched from blood (not recorded which). The receptors originated from a woman aged 55-70 years who had been exposed to COVID-19.

V usage is TRBV27 and J usage is TRBJ1-5, with 8 bases that match TRBD1. Germline CDR1 MNHEY, CDR2 SMNVEV (reference sequence). This CDR3 spans 15 amino acids. The V segment lost 4 bases and the J segment 5 bases; nucleotides outside the gene matches: 7. The CDR3 DNA follows: TGTGCCAGCAGTTCCATGGACAGGGCAGATCAGCCCCAGCATTTT. Encoded protein: CASSSMDRADQPQHF.

The rearrangement links TRBV6-5 to TRBJ2-3; no clear D. This CDR3 is 13 amino acids long. From germline, CDR1 is MNHEY and CDR2 SVGAGI. V lost 7 bases to trimming and J lost 1 base, with 9 bases between them. CDR3 DNA sequence: TGTGCCAGCATAAGCACCCGCACAGATACGCAGTATTTT. Protein sequence: CASISTRTDTQYF.

This clone has only one observation. V usage is TRBV5-1 and J usage is TRBJ1-1; D gene ambiguous. Germline V gene lookup returns CDR1 SGHRS and CDR2 YFSETQ. V was pared by 5 bases and J by 4 bases, with 18 bases between. This CDR3 spans 15 amino acids. Written as DNA, the CDR3 is TGCGCCAGCAGGGAGGACGCATCGAGTACCACTGAAGCTTTCTTT. This sequence encodes CASREDASSTTEAFF.

The gene calls are TRBV6-2 or TRBV6-3 and TRBJ2-7, with D uncertain. V lost 2 bases and J 4 bases, leaving 9 bases between the germline ends. Germline V gene data show CDR1 as MNHEY and CDR2 as SVGEGT. This CDR3 has 13 residues. Here the CDR3 reads CASSYAGFYEQYF. The DNA for the CDR3 is TGTGCCAGCAGTTACGCAGGTTTTTACGAGCAGTACTTC.

This rearrangement joins TRBV14 to TRBJ2-5, with 9 positions matching TRBD2. The CDR3 sequence is 16 residues long. Germline V gene lookup returns CDR1 SGHDN and CDR2 FVKESK. V shed 4 bases and J 2 bases; nucleotides not matched to a gene: 8. CDR3 sequence (DNA): TGTGCCAGCAGCCCCCGCAAGCGGGGGGTTCAAGAGACCCAGTACTTC. Protein product: CASSPRKRGVQETQYF.

This clone was detected once. The rearrangement joins TRBV30 to TRBJ2-2; the match to TRBD1 covers 10 bases. The V gene end was trimmed by 2 bases and the J gene end by 4 bases; junction bases not matched to a gene: 1. The V gene's germline CDR1 is GTSNPN and CDR2 SVGIG (reference sequence). The CDR3 totals 14 residues. The DNA for the CDR3 is TGTGCCTGGAGTCGGGACAGGGGCACCGGGGAGCTGTTTTTT. Protein: CAWSRDRGTGELFF.

J is TRBJ2-3 and V is TRBV18, with D perhaps matching TRBD1 (6 bases). V dropped 3 bases and J dropped 9 bases, with 16 bases sitting between them. This CDR3 has 14 amino acids. The V gene's germline CDR1 is KGHSH and CDR2 LQKENI. Here the CDR3 reads CASSPSRTVGTQYF. The CDR3 DNA reads TGTGCCAGCTCACCCTCCCGGACAGTTGGGACGCAGTATTTT.

The CDR3: CAWRGLNYGYTF. CDR3 coding DNA: TGTGCCTGGAGGGGGCTTAACTATGGCTACACCTTC. This chain links TRBV30 with TRBJ1-2; the D gene is possibly TRBD1 (5 bases). Trimming removed 3 bases from V and 1 base from J, with 6 bases in between. CDR3 length equals 12 residues. Germline CDR1 GTSNPN, CDR2 SVGIG (reference sequence).

This chain connects TRBV2 to TRBJ1-2; 9 bases are shared with TRBD1. The ends lost 6 bases at V and 4 bases at J; junction bases unmatched: 3. CDR3 length: 13 residues. Per germline, CDR1 SNHLY and CDR2 FYNNEI. The CDR3 here is CASRGTGTYGYTF. The CDR3 nucleotides read TGTGCCAGCAGAGGGACAGGGACCTATGGCTACACCTTC.

The J gene is TRBJ2-7, the V gene TRBV12-3 or TRBV12-4; 7 bases are a match to TRBD1. The V and J ends lost 5 bases and 11 bases, in that order; junction bases with no gene match: 12. This CDR3 has 13 amino acids. This chain's CDR3 is CASSLEFKTGKYF. The CDR3 nucleotides read TGTGCCAGCAGTCTTGAATTTAAGACAGGGAAGTACTTC.

The V gene is TRBV28, the J gene TRBJ1-1; D not certain. The ends were cut back, 6 bases at V and 0 bases at J, with 8 bases in the middle. The germline V gene encodes CDR1 MDHEN and CDR2 SYDVKM. The CDR3 totals 13 residues. In DNA form, the CDR3 reads TGTGCCAGCAGAGATAACTTGAACACTGAAGCTTTCTTT. Protein product: CASRDNLNTEAFF.

This chain uses TRBV28 with TRBJ1-1; maybe TRBD1 (5 bases). Germline loops: CDR1 MDHEN, CDR2 SYDVKM. The V end was cut by 6 bases, the J end by 1 base, with 9 bases between. This CDR3 region has 13 residues. CDR3 loop: CASSRVRNTEAFF. The CDR3 DNA reads TGTGCCAGCAGCAGGGTAAGGAACACTGAAGCTTTCTTT.

V and J are TRBV3-1 (or the pseudogene TRBV3-2) and TRBJ1-1; D call uncertain. The CDR3 extends over 13 amino acids. Trimming removed 1 base from V and 1 base from J, with 4 bases in between. Germline values: CDR1 LGHDT, CDR2 YNNKEL (reference sequence). Here the CDR3 DNA reads TGTGCCAGCAGCCAAGCCAGGAACACTGAAGCTTTCTTT. Its protein is CASSQARNTEAFF.

V and J are TRBV27 and TRBJ1-4; TRBD1 aligns across 8 bases. J was trimmed by 8 bases and V by 5 bases; bases with no gene match: 7. The germline gives CDR1 MNHEY, CDR2 SMNVEV (reference sequence). The CDR3 is made up of 14 amino acids. CDR3 protein: CASSRQGKSEKLFF. Here the CDR3 DNA reads TGTGCCAGCAGTAGACAGGGGAAATCGGAAAAACTGTTTTTT.